The clone carrying this T cell receptor beta chain was detected many times. As yet, its antigen is unknown. Trimming removed 2 bases from V and 6 bases from J, with 12 bases in between. Germline CDR1 is SGHKS and CDR2 is YYEKEE (reference sequence). The CDR3 spans 13 residues. This sample was taken from a study of T cells in Graves' hyperthyroidism and ophthalmopathy. Study conclusions and caveats: Clonotypes that were expanded in thyroid above 0.001 mostly appeared in blood too. Ophthalmopathy could be told apart from stable hyperthyroidism with a 13 V-J model.

Not enrolled were patients with uncontrolled infection, other autoimmune disease, pregnancy or lactation. The diagnostic basis comprised clinical symptoms, serum thyroxine and TRAb, thyroid ultrasound and orbital computed tomography. From RNA transcripts, TCR beta CDR3 regions were amplified. Carried out on the TCR CDR3, a first-round RT-PCR used the HTBI primer set. MiXCR, run by TCRdb on the multiplex PCR reads, gives a single entry per CDR3 protein. Among 450,000 to 700,000 distinct CDR3 sequences listed, 40% to 55% were seen once. The clonotype was recovered from an adult woman with Graves' disease, either hyperthyroidism or ophthalmopathy (not recorded which). The rearrangement uses TRBV5-5 and TRBJ2-7, with D unclear. Source material: peripheral blood or thyroid tissue (not recorded which). The CDR3 DNA follows: TGTGCCAGCAGCTTACAGATATGGGGCGAGCAGTACTTC. It specifies CASSLQIWGEQYF.